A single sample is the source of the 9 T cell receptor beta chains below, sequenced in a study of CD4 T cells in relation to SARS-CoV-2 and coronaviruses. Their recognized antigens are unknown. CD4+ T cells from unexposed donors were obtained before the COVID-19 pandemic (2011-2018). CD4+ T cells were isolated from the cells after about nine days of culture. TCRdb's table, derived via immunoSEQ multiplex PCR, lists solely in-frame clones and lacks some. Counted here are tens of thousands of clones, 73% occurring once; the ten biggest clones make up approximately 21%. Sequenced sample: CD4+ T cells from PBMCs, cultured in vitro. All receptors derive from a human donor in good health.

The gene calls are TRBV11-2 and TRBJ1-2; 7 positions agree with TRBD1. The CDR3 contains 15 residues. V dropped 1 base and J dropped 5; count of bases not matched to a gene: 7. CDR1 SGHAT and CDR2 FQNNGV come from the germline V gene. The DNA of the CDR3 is TGTGCCAGCAGCTTAGGAGCGACAGGGATTTATGGCTACACCTTC. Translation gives CASSLGATGIYGYTF.

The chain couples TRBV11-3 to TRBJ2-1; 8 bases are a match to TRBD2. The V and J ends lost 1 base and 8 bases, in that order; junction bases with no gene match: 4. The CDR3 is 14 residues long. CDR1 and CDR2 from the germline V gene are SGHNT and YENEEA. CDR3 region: CASSLAGGLDEQFF. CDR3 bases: TGTGCCAGCAGCTTAGCGGGGGGGTTGGATGAGCAGTTCTTC.

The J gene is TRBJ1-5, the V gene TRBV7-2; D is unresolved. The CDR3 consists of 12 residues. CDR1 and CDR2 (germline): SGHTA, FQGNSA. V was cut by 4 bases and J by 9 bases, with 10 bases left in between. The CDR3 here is CASSSPTLPQHF. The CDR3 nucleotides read TGTGCCAGCAGCTCCCCCACCTTGCCCCAGCATTTT.

The CDR3, as DNA: TGTGCCAGCAGCCAAGACGGATTTAGCGGGAGCAGTGTGAACATTCAGTACTTC. It is translated as CASSQDGFSGSSVNIQYF. This sequence joins TRBV4-2 and TRBJ2-4, with 9 positions matching TRBD2. Germline V gene data show CDR1 as LGHNA and CDR2 as YNFKEQ. The CDR3 sequence is 18 residues long. V trimming: 0 bases; J trimming: 7 bases; junction bases outside the gene matches: 13.

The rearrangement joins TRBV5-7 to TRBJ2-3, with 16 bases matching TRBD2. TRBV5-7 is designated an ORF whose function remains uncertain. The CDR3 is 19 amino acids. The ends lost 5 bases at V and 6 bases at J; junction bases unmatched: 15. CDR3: CASSKGLAGGPGSEDTQYF. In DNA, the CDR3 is TGTGCCAGCAGTAAGGGACTAGCGGGAGGGCCAGGAAGTGAGGATACGCAGTATTTT.

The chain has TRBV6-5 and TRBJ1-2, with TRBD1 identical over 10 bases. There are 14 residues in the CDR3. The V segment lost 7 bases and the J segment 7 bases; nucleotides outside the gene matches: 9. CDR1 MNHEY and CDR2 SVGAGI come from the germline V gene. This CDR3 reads CASTEDRGWLGYTF. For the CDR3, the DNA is TGTGCCAGCACCGAGGACAGGGGGTGGCTTGGCTACACCTTC.

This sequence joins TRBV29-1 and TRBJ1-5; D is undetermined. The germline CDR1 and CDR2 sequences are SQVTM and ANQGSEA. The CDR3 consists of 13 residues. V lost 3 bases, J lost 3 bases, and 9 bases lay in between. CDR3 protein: CSVELQHNQPQHF. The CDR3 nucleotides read TGCAGCGTTGAGTTACAGCACAATCAGCCCCAGCATTTT.

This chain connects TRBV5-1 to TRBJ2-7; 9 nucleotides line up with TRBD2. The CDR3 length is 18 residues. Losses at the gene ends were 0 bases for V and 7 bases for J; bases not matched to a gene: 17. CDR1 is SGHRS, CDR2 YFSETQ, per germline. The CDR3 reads CASSLAKGGTSLLGEQYF. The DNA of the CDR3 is TGCGCCAGCAGCTTGGCTAAAGGCGGGACTAGCTTGTTGGGAGAGCAGTACTTC.

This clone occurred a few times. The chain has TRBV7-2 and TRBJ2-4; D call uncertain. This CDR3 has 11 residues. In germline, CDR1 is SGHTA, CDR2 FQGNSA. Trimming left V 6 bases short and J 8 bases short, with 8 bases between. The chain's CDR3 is CASRKGDIQYF. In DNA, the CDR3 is TGTGCCAGCAGGAAGGGCGACATTCAGTACTTC.